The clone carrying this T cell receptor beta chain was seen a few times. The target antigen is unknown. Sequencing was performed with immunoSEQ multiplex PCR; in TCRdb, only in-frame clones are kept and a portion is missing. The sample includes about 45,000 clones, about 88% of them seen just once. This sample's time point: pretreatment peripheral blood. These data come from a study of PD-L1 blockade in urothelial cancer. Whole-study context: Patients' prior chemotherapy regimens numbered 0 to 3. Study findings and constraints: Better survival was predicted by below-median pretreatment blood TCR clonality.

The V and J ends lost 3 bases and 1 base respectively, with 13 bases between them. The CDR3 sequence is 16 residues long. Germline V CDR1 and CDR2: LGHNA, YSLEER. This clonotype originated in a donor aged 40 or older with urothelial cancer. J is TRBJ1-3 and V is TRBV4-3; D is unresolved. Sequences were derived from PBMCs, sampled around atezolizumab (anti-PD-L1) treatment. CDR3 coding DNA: TGCGCCAGCAGCCAGGACTCGACGACTTCTGGAAACACCATATATTTT. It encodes CASSQDSTTSGNTIYF.